The clone carrying this T cell receptor (beta chain) was counted a single time. Its target is unknown. The protocol was immunoSEQ multiplex PCR, while the TCRdb copy is restricted to in-frame clones and leaves out a portion. The data show 160,000 or so clones, roughly nine tenths seen once. The data were obtained in a study of T cell responses to AZD1222 COVID-19 vaccine. General observations from the study: Two AZD1222 administrations were followed by greater Spike-specific TCR breadth and depth. Unmutated variant regions are reportedly the target of nearly half of TCRs that are spike-specific. Clonal diversity may have been underestimated in mostly white British donors. Repertoires were collected only later (after the peak T cell response had occurred).

The receptor comes from an adult in good health. Sequenced material: peripheral blood, taken on day 0 of AZD1222 vaccination.

The CDR3 bases are TGTGCCAGCAGTTTAGGACATTTTGGGGAAAAACTGTTTTTT. Translated, it gives CASSLGHFGEKLFF. V and J are TRBV5-6 and TRBJ1-4; D is possibly TRBD1 (5 bases). Germline lookup yields CDR1 SGHDT and CDR2 YYEEEE. The CDR3 loop spans 14 amino acids. The V and J ends lost 5 bases and 8 bases respectively, with 16 bases between them.